Here is one TCR beta chain with its context. Its cognate antigen is unknown. The table came from immunoSEQ multiplex PCR; TCRdb's copy has only in-frame clones and leaves some out. The table records some 88,000 clones, approximately 90% of them present only once. This record belongs to a study of T cell responses to AZD1222 COVID-19 vaccine. Points from the study as a whole: Females outnumbered males among donors, who were mostly white British; clonal diversity was possibly underestimated. Recipients of AZD1222 seropositive at baseline numbered only 6 or 7. Nearly half of spike-specific TCRs reportedly go after variant regions that carry no mutations. Only after the peak T cell response were repertoires sampled.

The TCR sequence derives from an adult who received the AZD1222 COVID-19 vaccine. The material was peripheral blood, obtained 28 days after the second AZD1222 dose.

The CDR3 loop reads CASSSRTSGGATEQYF. The DNA for the CDR3 is TGTGCCAGCAGCTCAAGGACTAGCGGGGGGGCTACCGAGCAGTACTTC. V gene TRBV7-2 combines with J gene TRBJ2-7; TRBD2 aligns across 15 bases. Germline V gene lookup returns CDR1 SGHTA and CDR2 FQGNSA. The J segment lost 6 bases and the V segment lost 4 bases, leaving 7 bases of the junction unmatched. The CDR3 has 16 residues.